Listed here are 5 T cell receptor beta chains from one sample, sequenced in a study of vaccination and CD4 T cells after COVID-19. Treatment described: roughly 11-day PBMC culture with coronavirus spike peptide pools or control peptides (ViraFEST assay). The Oncomine TCR Beta short-read assay was applied to DNA of cultured CD4+ T cells. From the PCR reads, TCRdb called clonotypes with MiXCR, one entry per CDR3 protein. This repertoire shows approximately 15,000 distinct CDR3 sequences, about 47% found once; its top ten account for 16%. What these receptors recognize is not known. The sample comprised CD4+ T cells from blood, cultured in vitro. The receptors originated from a human donor who had recovered from COVID-19.

This sequence joins TRBV20-1 and TRBJ2-3; 7 bases match TRBD2. Germline CDR1 DFQATT, CDR2 SNEGSKA (reference sequence). Trimming at V came to 1 base and at J to 4 bases, leaving 11 bases not matched to a gene. The CDR3 totals 16 residues. CDR3 in DNA: TGCAGTGCTAGAGCCCCCCCGCGGGAGTTGGCAGATACGCAGTATTTT. Translation gives CSARAPPRELADTQYF.

This clonotype was seen a few times. The V call is TRBV20-1, the J call TRBJ1-1, with 7 bases aligning to TRBD1. The CDR3 is 14 amino acids. V lost 3 bases, J lost 5 bases, and 9 bases stayed unmatched. Germline V gene sequence: CDR1 DFQATT, CDR2 SNEGSKA (reference sequence). CDR3 bases: TGCAGTGCTAGCTTGTATGACAGGGTTACTGAAGCTTTCTTT. It specifies CSASLYDRVTEAFF.

V usage is TRBV12-3 or TRBV12-4 and J usage is TRBJ2-6; D call uncertain. V dropped 6 bases and J dropped 3 bases, with 6 bases sitting between them. The CDR3 has 13 amino acids. CDR3 nucleotide sequence: TGTGCCAGCAGGCTCGTTGGGGCCAACGTCCTGACTTTC. Encoded protein: CASRLVGANVLTF.

The chain couples TRBV20-1 to TRBJ2-3, with a weak D call TRBD2 (6 bases). Germline CDR1 is DFQATT and CDR2 is SNEGSKA (reference sequence). Trimming removed 3 bases at V and 0 bases at J, with 13 bases between. The CDR3 runs to 15 residues. The CDR3 loop is CSARGLGGSTDTQYF. The CDR3 nucleotides read TGCAGTGCTAGGGGGTTGGGGGGAAGCACAGATACGCAGTATTTT.

The chain combines TRBV12-3 or TRBV12-4 with TRBJ2-5; D may be TRBD1 (6 bases). The CDR3 contains 14 residues. With 5 bases removed from V and 1 base from J, the gap between germline ends came to 11 bases. Here the CDR3 reads CASSPWTAQETQYF. For the CDR3, the DNA is TGTGCCAGCAGTCCCTGGACAGCCCAAGAGACCCAGTACTTC.